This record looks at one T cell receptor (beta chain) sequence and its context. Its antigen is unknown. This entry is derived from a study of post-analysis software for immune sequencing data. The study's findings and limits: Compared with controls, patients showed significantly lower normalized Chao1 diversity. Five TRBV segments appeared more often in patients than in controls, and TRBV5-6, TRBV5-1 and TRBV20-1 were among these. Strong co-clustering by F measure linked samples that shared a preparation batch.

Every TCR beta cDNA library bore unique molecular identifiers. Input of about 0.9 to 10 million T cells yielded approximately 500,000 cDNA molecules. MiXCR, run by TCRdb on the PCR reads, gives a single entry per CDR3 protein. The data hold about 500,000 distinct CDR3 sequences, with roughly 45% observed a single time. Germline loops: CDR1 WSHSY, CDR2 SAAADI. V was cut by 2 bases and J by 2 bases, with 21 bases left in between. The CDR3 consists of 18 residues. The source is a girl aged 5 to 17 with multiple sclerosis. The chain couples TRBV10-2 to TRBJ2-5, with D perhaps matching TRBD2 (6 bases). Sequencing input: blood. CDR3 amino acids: CASSEGLATHLAQETQYF. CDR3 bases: TGCGCCAGCAGTGAGGGGCTAGCGACACACCTAGCGCAAGAGACCCAGTACTTC.